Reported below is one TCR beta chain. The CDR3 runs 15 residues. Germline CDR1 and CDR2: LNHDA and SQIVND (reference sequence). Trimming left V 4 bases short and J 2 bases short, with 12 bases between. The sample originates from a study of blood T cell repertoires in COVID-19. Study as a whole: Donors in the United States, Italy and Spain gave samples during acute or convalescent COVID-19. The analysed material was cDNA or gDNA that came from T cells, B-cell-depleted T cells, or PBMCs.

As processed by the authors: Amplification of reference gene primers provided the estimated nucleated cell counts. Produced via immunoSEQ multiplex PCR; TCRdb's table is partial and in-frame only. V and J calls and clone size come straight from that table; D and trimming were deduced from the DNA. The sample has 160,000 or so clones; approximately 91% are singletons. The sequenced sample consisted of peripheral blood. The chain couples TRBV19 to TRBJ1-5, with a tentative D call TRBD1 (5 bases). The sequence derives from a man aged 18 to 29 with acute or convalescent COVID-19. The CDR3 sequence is CASSTREVGNQPQHF. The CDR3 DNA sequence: TGTGCCAGTAGTACCAGGGAAGTGGGCAATCAGCCCCAGCATTTT.